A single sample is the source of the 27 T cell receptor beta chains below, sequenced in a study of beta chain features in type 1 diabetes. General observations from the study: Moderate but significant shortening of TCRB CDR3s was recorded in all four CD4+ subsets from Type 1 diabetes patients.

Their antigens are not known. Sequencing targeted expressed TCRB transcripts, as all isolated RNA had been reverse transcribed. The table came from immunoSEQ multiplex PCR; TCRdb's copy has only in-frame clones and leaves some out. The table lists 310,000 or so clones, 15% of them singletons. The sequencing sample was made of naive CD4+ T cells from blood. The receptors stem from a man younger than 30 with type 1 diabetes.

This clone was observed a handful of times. CDR3 coding DNA: TGTGCCAGCAGCCTCGGACTAGCGGGGGGCGGCACCGGGGAGCTGTTTTTT. Amino acid sequence: CASSLGLAGGGTGELFF. The chain recombines TRBV7-9 with TRBJ2-2; 14 nucleotides agree with TRBD2. CDR1 is SEHNR and CDR2 is FQNEAQ in the germline V gene (reference sequence). V gave up 5 bases and J gave up 4 bases; unmatched junction bases: 6. The CDR3 sequence is 17 residues long.

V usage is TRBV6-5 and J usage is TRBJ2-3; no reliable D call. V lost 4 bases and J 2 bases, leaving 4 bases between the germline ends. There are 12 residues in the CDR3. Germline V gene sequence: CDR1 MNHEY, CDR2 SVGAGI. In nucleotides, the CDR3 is TGTGCCAGCAGTTCCAACACAGATACGCAGTATTTT. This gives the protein CASSSNTDTQYF.

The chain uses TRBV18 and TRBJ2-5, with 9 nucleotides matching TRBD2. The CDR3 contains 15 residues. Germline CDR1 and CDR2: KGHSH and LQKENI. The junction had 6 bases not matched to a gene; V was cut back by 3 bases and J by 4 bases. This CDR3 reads CASSPLRGRGETQYF. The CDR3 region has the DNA TGTGCCAGCTCACCGTTACGCGGGAGGGGAGAGACCCAGTACTTC.

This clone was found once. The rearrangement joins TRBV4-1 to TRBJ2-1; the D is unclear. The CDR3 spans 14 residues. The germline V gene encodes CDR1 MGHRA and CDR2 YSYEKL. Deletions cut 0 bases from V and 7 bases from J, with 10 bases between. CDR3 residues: CASSQEWLSNEQFF. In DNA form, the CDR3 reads TGCGCCAGCAGCCAAGAATGGCTTTCGAATGAGCAGTTCTTC.

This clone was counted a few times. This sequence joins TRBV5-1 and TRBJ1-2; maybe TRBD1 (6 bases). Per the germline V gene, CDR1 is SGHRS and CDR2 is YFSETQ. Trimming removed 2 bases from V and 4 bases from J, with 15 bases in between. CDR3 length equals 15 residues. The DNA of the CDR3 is TGCGCCAGCAGCTTAAATGGACAGACTTTCTATGGCTACACCTTC. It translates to CASSLNGQTFYGYTF.

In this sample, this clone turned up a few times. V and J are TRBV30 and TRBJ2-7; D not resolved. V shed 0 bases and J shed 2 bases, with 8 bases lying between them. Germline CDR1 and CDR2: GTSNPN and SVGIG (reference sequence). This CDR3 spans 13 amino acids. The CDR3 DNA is TGTGCCTGGAGTGTGAGTCATCCCTACGAGCAGTACTTC. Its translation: CAWSVSHPYEQYF.

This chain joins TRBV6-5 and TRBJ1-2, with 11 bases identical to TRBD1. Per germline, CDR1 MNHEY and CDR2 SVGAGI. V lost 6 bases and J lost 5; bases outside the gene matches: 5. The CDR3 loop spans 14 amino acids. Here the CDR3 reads CASRTDRGLYGYTF. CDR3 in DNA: TGTGCCAGCAGAACGGACAGGGGGCTGTATGGCTACACCTTC.

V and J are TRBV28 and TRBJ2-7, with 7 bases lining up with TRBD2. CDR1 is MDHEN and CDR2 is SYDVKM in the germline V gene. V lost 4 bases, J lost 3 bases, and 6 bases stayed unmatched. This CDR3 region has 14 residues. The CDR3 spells CASSSGGSHYEQYF. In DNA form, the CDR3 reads TGTGCCAGCAGTTCTGGCGGGAGTCACTACGAGCAGTACTTC.

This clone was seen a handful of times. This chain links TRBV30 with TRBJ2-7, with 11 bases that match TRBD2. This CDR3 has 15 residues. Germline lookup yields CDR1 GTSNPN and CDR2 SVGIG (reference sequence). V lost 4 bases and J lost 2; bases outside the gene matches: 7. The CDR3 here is CAWTSGGSPAYEQYF. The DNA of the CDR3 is TGTGCCTGGACTAGCGGGGGGTCCCCGGCCTACGAGCAGTACTTC.

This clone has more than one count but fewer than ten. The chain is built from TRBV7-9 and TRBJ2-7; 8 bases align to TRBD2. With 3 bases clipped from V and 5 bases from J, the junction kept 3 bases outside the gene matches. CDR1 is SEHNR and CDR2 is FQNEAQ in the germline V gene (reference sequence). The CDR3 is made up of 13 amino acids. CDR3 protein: CASSFAGGDEQYF. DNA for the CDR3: TGTGCCAGCAGCTTTGCGGGAGGAGACGAGCAGTACTTC.

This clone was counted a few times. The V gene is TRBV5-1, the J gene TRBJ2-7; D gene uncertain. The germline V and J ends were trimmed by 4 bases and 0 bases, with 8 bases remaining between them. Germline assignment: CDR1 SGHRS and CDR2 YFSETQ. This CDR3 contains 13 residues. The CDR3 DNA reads TGCGCCAGCAGCATCGGGTCCTCCTACGAGCAGTACTTC. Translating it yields CASSIGSSYEQYF.

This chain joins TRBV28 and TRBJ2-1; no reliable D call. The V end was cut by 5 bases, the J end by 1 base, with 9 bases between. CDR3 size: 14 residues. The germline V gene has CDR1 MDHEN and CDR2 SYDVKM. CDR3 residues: CASSMQVSYNEQFF. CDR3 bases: TGTGCCAGCAGTATGCAGGTGTCCTACAATGAGCAGTTCTTC.

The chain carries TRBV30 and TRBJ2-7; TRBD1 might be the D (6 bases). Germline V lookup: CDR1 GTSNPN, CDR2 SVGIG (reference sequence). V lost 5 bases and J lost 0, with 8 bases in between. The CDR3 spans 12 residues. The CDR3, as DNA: TGTGCCTGGGAAGGGGGCTCCTACGAGCAGTACTTC. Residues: CAWEGGSYEQYF.

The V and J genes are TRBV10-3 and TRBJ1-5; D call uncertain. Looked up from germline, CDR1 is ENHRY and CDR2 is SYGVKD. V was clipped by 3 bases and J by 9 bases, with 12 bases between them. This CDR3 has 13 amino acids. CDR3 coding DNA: TGTGCCATCAGTGAAGCGGGTGGTATGCCCCAGCATTTT. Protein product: CAISEAGGMPQHF.

CDR3: CAYTGGQETQYF. DNA for the CDR3: TGTGCCTACACGGGGGGCCAAGAGACCCAGTACTTC. The V gene is TRBV30, the J gene TRBJ2-5; 7 bases map to TRBD2. CDR3 length equals 12 residues. Germline CDR1 and CDR2: GTSNPN and SVGIG (reference sequence). Trimming cost V 7 bases and J 1 base; bases outside gene matches: 3.

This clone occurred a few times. This CDR3 reads CAIMEGTSSYEQYF. The CDR3 DNA sequence: TGTGCCATCATGGAGGGGACTAGCAGTTACGAGCAGTACTTC. This chain links TRBV10-3 with TRBJ2-7; TRBD2 aligns across 9 bases. This CDR3 is built from 14 residues. Germline lookup yields CDR1 ENHRY and CDR2 SYGVKD. Unmatched junction bases numbered 8, after V lost 7 bases and J lost 4 bases.

The CDR3 sequence is CASSTGIPENIQYF. DNA for the CDR3: TGTGCCAGCAGTACGGGGATTCCCGAAAACATTCAGTACTTC. The chain combines TRBV5-4 with TRBJ2-4; weak D call: TRBD2 (5 bases). Germline V lookup: CDR1 SGHNT, CDR2 YYREEE (reference sequence). The CDR3 is 14 amino acids. The V gene lost 5 bases and the J gene lost 5 bases, with 14 bases spanning the gap.

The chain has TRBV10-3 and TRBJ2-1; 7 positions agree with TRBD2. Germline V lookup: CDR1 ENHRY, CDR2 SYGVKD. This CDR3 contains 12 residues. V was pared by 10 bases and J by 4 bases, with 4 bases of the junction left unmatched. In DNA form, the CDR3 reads TGTGCCACCGGGGAGGGATACAATGAGCAGTTCTTC. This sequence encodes CATGEGYNEQFF.

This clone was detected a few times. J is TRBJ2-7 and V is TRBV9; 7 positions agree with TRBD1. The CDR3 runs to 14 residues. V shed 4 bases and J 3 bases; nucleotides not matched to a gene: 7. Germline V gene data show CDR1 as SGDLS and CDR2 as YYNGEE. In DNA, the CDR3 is TGTGCCAGCAGCCCTGGGACAGATAACTACGAGCAGTACTTC. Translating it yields CASSPGTDNYEQYF.

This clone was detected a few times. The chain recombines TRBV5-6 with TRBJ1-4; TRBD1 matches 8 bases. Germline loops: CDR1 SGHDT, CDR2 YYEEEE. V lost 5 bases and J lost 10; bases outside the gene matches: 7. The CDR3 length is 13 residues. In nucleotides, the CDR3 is TGTGCCAGCAGGGGGGACAGGAGAGGAAAACTGTTTTTT. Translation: CASRGDRRGKLFF.

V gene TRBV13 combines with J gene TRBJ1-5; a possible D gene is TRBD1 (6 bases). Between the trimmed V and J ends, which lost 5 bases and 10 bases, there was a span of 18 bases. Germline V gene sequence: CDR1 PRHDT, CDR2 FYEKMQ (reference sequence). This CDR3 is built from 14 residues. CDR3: CASSTRQVASPQHF. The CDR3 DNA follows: TGTGCCAGCAGCACGAGACAGGTAGCCTCTCCCCAGCATTTT.

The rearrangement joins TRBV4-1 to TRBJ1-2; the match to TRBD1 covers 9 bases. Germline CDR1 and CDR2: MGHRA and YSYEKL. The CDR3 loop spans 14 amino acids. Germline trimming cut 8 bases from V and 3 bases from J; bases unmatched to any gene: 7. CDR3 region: CASAHRDRDYGYTF. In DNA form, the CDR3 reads TGCGCCAGCGCACACCGGGACAGGGACTATGGCTACACCTTC.

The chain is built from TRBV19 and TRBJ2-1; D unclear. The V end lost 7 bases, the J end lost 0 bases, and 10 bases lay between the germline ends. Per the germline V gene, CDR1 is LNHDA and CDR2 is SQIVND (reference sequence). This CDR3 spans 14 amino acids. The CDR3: CASKAKTSYNEQFF. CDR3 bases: TGTGCCAGTAAAGCGAAAACCTCCTACAATGAGCAGTTCTTC.

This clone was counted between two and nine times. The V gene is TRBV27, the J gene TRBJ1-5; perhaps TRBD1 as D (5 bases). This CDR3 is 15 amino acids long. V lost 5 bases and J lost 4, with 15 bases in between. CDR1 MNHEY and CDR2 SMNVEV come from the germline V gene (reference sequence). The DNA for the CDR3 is TGTGCCAGCAGTCCGTCGGGTAGGGGAAATCAGCCCCAGCATTTT. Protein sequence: CASSPSGRGNQPQHF.

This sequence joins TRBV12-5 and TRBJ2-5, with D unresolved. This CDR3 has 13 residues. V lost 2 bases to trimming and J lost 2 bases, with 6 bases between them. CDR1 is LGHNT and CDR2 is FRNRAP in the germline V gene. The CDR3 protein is CASGLWQQETQYF. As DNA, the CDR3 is TGTGCTAGTGGTTTGTGGCAGCAAGAGACCCAGTACTTC.

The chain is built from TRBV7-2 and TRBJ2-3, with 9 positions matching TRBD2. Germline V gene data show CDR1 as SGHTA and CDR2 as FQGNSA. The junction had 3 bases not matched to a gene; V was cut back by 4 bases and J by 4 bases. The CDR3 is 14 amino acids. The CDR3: CASSSSGDADTQYF. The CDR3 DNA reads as TGTGCCAGCAGCTCTAGCGGGGACGCAGATACGCAGTATTTT.

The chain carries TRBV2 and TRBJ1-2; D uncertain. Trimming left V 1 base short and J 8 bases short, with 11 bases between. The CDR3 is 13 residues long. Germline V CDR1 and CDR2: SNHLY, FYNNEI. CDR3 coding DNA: TGTGCCAGCAGTGAAGGAGTCAGCGGAGGCTACACCTTC. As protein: CASSEGVSGGYTF.